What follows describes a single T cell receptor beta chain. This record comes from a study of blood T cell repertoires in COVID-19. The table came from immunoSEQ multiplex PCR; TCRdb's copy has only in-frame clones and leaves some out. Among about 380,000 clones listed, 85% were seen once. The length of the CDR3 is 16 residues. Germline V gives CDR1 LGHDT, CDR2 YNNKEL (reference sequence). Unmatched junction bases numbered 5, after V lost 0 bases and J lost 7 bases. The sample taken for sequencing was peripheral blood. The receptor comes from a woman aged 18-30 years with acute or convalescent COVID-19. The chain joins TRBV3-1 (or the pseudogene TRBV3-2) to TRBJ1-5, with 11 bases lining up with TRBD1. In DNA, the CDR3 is TGTGCCAGCAGCCAAGAGACCGGGACAGGGGGACAGCCCCAGCATTTT. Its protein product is CASSQETGTGGQPQHF.